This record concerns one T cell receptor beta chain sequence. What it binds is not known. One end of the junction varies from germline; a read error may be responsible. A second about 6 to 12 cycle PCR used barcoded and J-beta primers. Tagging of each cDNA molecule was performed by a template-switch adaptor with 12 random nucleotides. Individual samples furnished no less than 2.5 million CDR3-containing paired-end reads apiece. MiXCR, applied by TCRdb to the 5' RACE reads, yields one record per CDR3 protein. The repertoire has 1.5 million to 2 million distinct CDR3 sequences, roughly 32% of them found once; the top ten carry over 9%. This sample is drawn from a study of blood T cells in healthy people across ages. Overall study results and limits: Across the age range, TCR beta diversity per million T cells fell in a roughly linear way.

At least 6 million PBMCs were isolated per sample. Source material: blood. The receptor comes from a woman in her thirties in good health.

The CDR3 sequence is CASSQETDQEIQYF. The CDR3 DNA reads as TGTGCCAGCAGCCAAGAGACAGACCAAGAGATCCAGTACTTC. The chain combines TRBV3-1 with TRBJ2-5, with D perhaps matching TRBD1 (5 bases). This CDR3 spans 14 amino acids. CDR1 is LGHDT, CDR2 YNNKEL, per germline (reference sequence).